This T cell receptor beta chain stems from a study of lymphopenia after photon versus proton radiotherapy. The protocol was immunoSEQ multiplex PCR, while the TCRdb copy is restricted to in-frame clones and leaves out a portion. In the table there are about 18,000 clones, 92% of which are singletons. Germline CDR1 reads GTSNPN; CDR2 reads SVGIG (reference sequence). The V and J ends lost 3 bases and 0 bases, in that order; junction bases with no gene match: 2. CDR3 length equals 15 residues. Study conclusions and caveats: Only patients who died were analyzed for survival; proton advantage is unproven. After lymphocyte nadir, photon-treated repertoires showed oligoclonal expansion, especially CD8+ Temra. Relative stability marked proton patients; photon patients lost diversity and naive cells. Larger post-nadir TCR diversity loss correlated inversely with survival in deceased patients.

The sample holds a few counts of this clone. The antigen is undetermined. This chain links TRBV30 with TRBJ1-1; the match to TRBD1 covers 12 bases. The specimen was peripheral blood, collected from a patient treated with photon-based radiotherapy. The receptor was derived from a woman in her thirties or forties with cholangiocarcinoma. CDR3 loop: CAWRGQGAVNTEAFF. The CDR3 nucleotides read TGTGCCTGGAGGGGACAGGGGGCGGTGAACACTGAAGCTTTCTTT.